This paragraph reports one T cell receptor beta chain. Ten or more counts support this clonotype. What antigen it recognizes has not been identified. Base quality data are lacking; no much larger clone is found one base away. This entry belongs to a study of Graves' ophthalmopathy and Graves' hyperthyroidism (dated by TCRdb to 2016 to 2019). About the study as a whole: Peripheral blood was collected at initial diagnosis, before any treatment. To tell Graves' ophthalmopathy apart from Graves' hyperthyroidism, and to predict which patients would progress to ophthalmopathy, the study relied on TCR beta repertoire signatures. In total, 135 blood samples were TCR-sequenced: approximately 40 ophthalmopathy, about 75 hyperthyroidism and roughly 17 hyperthyroidism-to-ophthalmopathy patients. To explore V-J signatures that separate ophthalmopathy from hyperthyroidism, a discovery set of about 98 patients was enrolled, consisting of 43 with ophthalmopathy and 57 with stable hyperthyroidism. An independent validation cohort was composed of 18 hyperthyroidism patients and around 16 patients who later progressed from hyperthyroidism to ophthalmopathy. In about six hyperthyroidism patients, the T-cell repertoires found in thyroid tissue were compared with those found in blood. Following sampling, methimazole starting at 30 mg daily was administered to hyperthyroidism patients, and high-dose intravenous methylprednisolone was administered to ophthalmopathy patients. For training and testing, the 80 to 100 patients in the discovery cohort were randomly divided in a 7:3 ratio.

TCR beta CDR3 regions were amplified from RNA transcripts for repertoire sequencing. The first round was an RT-PCR using HTBI primers with the Qiagen OneStep RT-PCR kit, and this first round was followed by a second-round multiplex PCR, then size selection and purification. The libraries underwent paired-end sequencing with 100 bp reads on an Illumina HiSeq2000. Under the source paper's analysis protocol: SOAPnuke was used to process the reads, removing any read that contained adapters or uncalled bases, had a mean Phred below 15, or lacked an exact match to the constant primer or identifier. High-quality paired reads were merged with COPE v1.2.5. Clonotypes were defined as unique nucleotide sequences and were aligned to IMGT TRB V, D and J references using MiTCR v1.1. The analysis was limited to V-J combinations with a frequency above 0.0001, which together covered roughly 99% of repertoires. A TCR clonal expansion and chaos score per V-J combination was defined as the ratio of F50 clonal expansion to chaos observed in the TCRdist matrix. Welch's t-statistics and random forest were used to reduce the features to about a dozen V-J combinations, which were then used as input to a naive Bayes classifier. Thyroid-blood repertoire similarity was quantified with the Morisita-Horn index. TCRdb reworked the public reads: Q25 trimming with fastp, MiXCR clone assembly, productive beta chains retained. Each CDR3 protein gets just one entry, which takes the most common genes and DNA from the rows behind it. The V and J calls here are based on TCRdb, not the publication. The sample table lists about 210,000 distinct CDR3 sequences, 29% of them with a count of one. The biggest ten clones account for 9.1% of the sample.

Ophthalmopathy patients were characterized by moderately to severely active disease, a Clinical Activity Score of at least 3, a NOSPECS grade of at least 4, and a disease duration under 3 months. Anyone with other autoimmune diseases, uncontrolled infections, pregnancy or lactation was excluded from the study. Diagnosis was based on clinical symptoms, serum thyroxine, TRAb, thyroid ultrasound and orbital computed tomography. PBMCs were isolated from 10 ml of fresh peripheral blood by Ficoll-Paque density gradient centrifugation. Trizol reagent was used to extract the total RNA, and its quality was then checked on an Agilent 2100 Bioanalyzer. Points the paper makes about the study in general: In validation, the model predicted ophthalmopathy progression with 70.59% sensitivity and roughly 78% specificity; approximately 12 predicted patients were CT-confirmed with GO in a median of approximately 6.2 months. Among expanded thyroid clonotypes with frequency above 0.001, most also showed up in blood, which suggests that blood repertoires may reflect the thyroid immune response. Sample size was not statistically predetermined, and group allocation was not concealed from the investigators. In cross-validation, the 13-signature model distinguished ophthalmopathy from stable hyperthyroidism with approximately 90% sensitivity and about 81% specificity, while in the test set the corresponding values were around 79% and 71%.

The sequence was collected from a man aged 50 or older with Graves' ophthalmopathy. Donor details come from another sample of the same person, matched by shared clones. The specimen sequenced was peripheral blood.

Read as DNA, the sequence is TGTGCCAGCAGTACCGGGACAGGGGGGTTTAGGAGCAATCAGCCCCAGCATTTT. Its protein reads: CASSTGTGGFRSNQPQHF. The rearranged chain carries TRBV12-3 or TRBV12-4 and TRBJ1-5; 11 bases in between match TRBD1. V and J are trimmed by 5 bases and 1 base, and the gene matches miss 10 bases of the junction. The CDR3 goes from the cysteine to the phenylalanine over 18 residues. Here the CDR3 DNA is all that survives: 54 bases in frame from base 1.